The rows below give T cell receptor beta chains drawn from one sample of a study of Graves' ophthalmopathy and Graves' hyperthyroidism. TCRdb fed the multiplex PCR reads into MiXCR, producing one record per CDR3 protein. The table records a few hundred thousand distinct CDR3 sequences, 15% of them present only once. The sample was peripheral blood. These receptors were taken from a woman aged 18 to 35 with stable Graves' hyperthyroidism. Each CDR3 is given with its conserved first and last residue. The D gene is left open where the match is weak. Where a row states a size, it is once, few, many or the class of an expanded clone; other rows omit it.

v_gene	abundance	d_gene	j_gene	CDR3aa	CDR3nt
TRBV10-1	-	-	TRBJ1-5	CAMSWGGRRACNQPQHF	TGCGCCATGTCGTGGGGGGGGCGCCGGGCATGCAATCAGCCCCAGCATTTT
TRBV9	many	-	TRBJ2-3	CASSVRDGGLDTQYF	TGTGCCAGCAGCGTCCGGGACGGCGGATTGGATACGCAGTATTTT
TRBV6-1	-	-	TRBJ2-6	CASSVRGTGANVLTF	TGTGCCAGCAGTGTCAGGGGTACCGGGGCCAACGTCCTGACTTTC
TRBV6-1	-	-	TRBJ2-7	CASSVPRRDHYEQYF	TGTGCCAGCAGTGTTCCCAGGCGGGATCACTACGAGCAGTACTTC
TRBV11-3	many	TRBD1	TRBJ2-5	CASSSTGTEETQYF	TGTGCCAGCAGCTCGACAGGGACGGAAGAGACCCAGTACTTC
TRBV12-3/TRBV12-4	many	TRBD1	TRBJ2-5	CASSFARTGPSQYF	TGTGCCAGCAGTTTTGCCAGGACAGGGCCTTCCCAGTACTTC
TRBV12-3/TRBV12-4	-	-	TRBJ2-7	CASSTANVGRGYEQYF	TGTGCCAGCAGTACGGCCAACGTCGGCAGGGGATACGAGCAGTACTTC
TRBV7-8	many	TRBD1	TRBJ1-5	CASSSDRGRIGMEPQHF	TGTGCCAGCAGCTCCGACAGGGGGCGCATTGGAATGGAGCCCCAGCATTTT
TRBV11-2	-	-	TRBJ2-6	CASSAERLSSGANVLTF	TGTGCCAGCAGCGCGGAAAGGCTAAGCTCTGGGGCCAACGTCCTGACTTTC
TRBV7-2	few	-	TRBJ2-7	CASSLEGRDYEQYF	TGTGCCAGCAGCTTAGAAGGGCGAGACTACGAGCAGTACTTC
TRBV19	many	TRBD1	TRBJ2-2	CASSMDRGANTGELFF	TGTGCCAGTAGTATGGACAGGGGAGCGAACACCGGGGAGCTGTTTTTT
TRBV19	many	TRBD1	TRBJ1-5	CASSISTGSNQPQHF	TGTGCCAGTAGTATCTCGACAGGGAGCAATCAGCCCCAGCATTTT
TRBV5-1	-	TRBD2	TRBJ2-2	CASSLVPSGGADTGELFF	TGCGCCAGCAGCTTGGTTCCTAGCGGGGGGGCCGACACCGGGGAGCTGTTTTTT
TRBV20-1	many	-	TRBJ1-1	CSAGTAANTEAFF	TGCAGTGCTGGGACGGCCGCGAACACTGAAGCTTTCTTT
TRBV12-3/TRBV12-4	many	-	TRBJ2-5	CASSWSGQETQYF	TGTGCCAGCAGCTGGTCGGGACAAGAGACCCAGTACTTC
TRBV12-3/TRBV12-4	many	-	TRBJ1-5	CASSLGGAVNQPQHF	TGTGCCAGCAGTTTGGGGGGGGCCGTTAATCAGCCCCAGCATTTT
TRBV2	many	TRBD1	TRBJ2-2	CASSEWTGNTGELFF	TGTGCCAGCAGTGAATGGACAGGCAACACCGGGGAGCTGTTTTTT
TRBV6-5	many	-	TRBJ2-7	CASSYSPGTYPYEQYF	TGTGCCAGCAGTTACTCTCCTGGGACATACCCCTACGAGCAGTACTTC
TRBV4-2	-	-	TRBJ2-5	CASSQEGDFAKETQYF	TGTGCCAGCAGCCAAGAAGGGGATTTTGCCAAAGAGACCCAGTACTTC
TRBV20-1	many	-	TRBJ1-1	CSARDPPEAFF	TGCAGTGCTAGAGATCCCCCTGAAGCTTTCTTT
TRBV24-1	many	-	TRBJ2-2	CATTAGTTNTGELFF	TGTGCCACCACGGCCGGGACGACGAACACCGGGGAGCTGTTTTTT
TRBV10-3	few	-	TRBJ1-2	CAIRRIWGYTF	TGTGCCATCAGGAGAATATGGGGCTACACCTTC
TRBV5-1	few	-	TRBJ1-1	CASSLVVTEEAFF	TGCGCCAGCAGCTTGGTGGTAACAGAGGAAGCTTTCTTT
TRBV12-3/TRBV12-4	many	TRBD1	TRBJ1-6	CASSFRGQLNSPLHF	TGTGCCAGCAGTTTTAGGGGACAGCTTAATTCACCCCTCCACTTT
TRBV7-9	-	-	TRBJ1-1	CASSRDFGTEAFF	TGTGCCAGCAGCCGTGATTTTGGCACTGAAGCTTTCTTT
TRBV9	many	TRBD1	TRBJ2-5	CASSAEPGQATETQYF	TGTGCCAGCAGCGCCGAACCGGGACAGGCGACTGAGACCCAGTACTTC
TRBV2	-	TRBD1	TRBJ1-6	CASSVGTGLPPLHF	TGTGCCAGCAGTGTGGGGACAGGGTTGCCACCCCTCCACTTT
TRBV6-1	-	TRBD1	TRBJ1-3	CASRQTGTGSGNTIYF	TGTGCCAGCAGGCAGACCGGGACAGGGTCGGGAAACACCATATATTTT
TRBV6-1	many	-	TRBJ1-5	CASSETYRNQPQHF	TGTGCCAGCAGCGAGACGTACCGCAATCAGCCCCAGCATTTT
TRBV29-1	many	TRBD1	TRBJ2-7	CSVGGQGAVGEQYF	TGCAGCGTTGGAGGACAGGGGGCGGTCGGCGAGCAGTACTTC
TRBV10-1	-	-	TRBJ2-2	CASSAVQERTGELFF	TGCGCCAGCAGTGCTGTACAGGAGAGAACCGGGGAGCTGTTTTTT
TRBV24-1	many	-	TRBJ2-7	CATSDPTRGTYEQYF	TGTGCCACCAGTGATCCAACCAGGGGCACCTACGAGCAGTACTTC
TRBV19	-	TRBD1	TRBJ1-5	CASSLYRGGQPQHF	TGTGCCAGCTCCCTTTACAGGGGTGGTCAGCCCCAGCATTTT
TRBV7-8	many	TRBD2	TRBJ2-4	CASSLGPLAGGLAGNIQYF	TGTGCCAGCAGCTTAGGGCCTCTAGCGGGGGGACTCGCGGGAAACATTCAGTACTTC
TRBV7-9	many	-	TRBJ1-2	CASSSGWGDGYTF	TGTGCCAGCAGCTCCGGTTGGGGGGATGGCTACACCTTC
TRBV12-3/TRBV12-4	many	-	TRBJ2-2	CASSQGWAGELFF	TGTGCCAGCAGTCAGGGGTGGGCCGGGGAGCTGTTTTTT
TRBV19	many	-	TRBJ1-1	CASSPRVINTEAFF	TGTGCCAGTAGTCCCCGGGTCATAAACACTGAAGCTTTCTTT
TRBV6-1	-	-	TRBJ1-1	CASLVTGNTEAFF	TGTGCCAGCCTGGTTACAGGGAACACTGAAGCTTTCTTT
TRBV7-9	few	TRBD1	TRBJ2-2	CASVYRDRGPGELFF	TGTGCCAGCGTATACCGGGACAGGGGTCCCGGGGAGCTGTTTTTT
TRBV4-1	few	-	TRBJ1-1	CASSQAGISTEAFF	TGCGCCAGCAGCCAAGCGGGGATCTCGACTGAAGCTTTCTTT
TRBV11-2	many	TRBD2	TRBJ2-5	CASSLRIAGGKETQYF	TGTGCCAGCAGCCTCAGGATAGCGGGGGGGAAAGAGACCCAGTACTTC
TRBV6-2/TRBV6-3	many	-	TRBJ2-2	CASSYGEAGTGELFF	TGTGCCAGCAGTTACGGTGAGGCAGGCACCGGGGAGCTGTTTTTT
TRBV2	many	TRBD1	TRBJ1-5	CASSDWGQGGNQPQHF	TGTGCCAGCAGTGATTGGGGACAGGGTGGCAATCAGCCCCAGCATTTT
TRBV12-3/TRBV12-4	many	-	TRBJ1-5	CASSLVEGSGNQPQHF	TGTGCCAGCAGTTTGGTGGAGGGGTCGGGCAATCAGCCCCAGCATTTT
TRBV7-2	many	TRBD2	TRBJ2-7	CASSPGGGGSYEQYF	TGTGCCAGCAGCCCTGGGGGGGGAGGATCCTACGAGCAGTACTTC
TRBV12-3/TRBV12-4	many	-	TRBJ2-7	CASSSAYEQYF	TGTGCCAGCAGCTCAGCCTACGAGCAGTACTTC
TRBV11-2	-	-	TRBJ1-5	CASSLRGDRNQPQHF	TGTGCCAGCAGTCTTAGGGGGGATCGCAATCAGCCCCAGCATTTT
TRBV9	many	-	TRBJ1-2	CASSGLQSNYGYTF	TGTGCCAGCAGCGGACTACAGAGTAACTATGGCTACACCTTC
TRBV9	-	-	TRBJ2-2	CASSPRGAPPNTGELFF	TGTGCCAGCAGCCCTAGGGGGGCCCCTCCGAACACCGGGGAGCTGTTTTTT
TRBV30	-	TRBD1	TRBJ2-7	CAWGDRGEQYF	TGTGCCTGGGGGGACAGAGGCGAGCAGTACTTC
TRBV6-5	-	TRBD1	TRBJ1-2	CASSSRTGRGYGYTF	TGTGCCAGCAGTTCGCGGACAGGGAGGGGCTATGGCTACACCTTC
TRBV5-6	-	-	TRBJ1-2	CASSLGGVPAF	TGTGCCAGCAGCTTGGGGGGAGTCCCCGCCTTC
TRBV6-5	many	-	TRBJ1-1	CASGNKANTEAFF	TGTGCCAGCGGTAACAAGGCAAACACTGAAGCTTTCTTT
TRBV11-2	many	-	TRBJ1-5	CASSDSERLPQHF	TGTGCCAGCAGCGACTCGGAGAGGTTGCCCCAGCATTTT
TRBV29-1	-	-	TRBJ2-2	CSVAVGTGELFF	TGCAGCGTTGCGGTGGGCACCGGGGAGCTGTTTTTT
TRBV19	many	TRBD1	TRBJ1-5	CASSTDRGLGQPQHF	TGTGCCAGTAGTACGGACAGGGGCTTAGGTCAGCCCCAGCATTTT
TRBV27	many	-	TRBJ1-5	CASSLSGGGPGQPQHF	TGTGCCAGCAGTCTATCTGGGGGCGGGCCGGGTCAGCCCCAGCATTTT
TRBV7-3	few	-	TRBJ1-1	CASSLTAVNTEAFF	TGTGCCAGCAGCTTGACCGCTGTGAACACTGAAGCTTTCTTT